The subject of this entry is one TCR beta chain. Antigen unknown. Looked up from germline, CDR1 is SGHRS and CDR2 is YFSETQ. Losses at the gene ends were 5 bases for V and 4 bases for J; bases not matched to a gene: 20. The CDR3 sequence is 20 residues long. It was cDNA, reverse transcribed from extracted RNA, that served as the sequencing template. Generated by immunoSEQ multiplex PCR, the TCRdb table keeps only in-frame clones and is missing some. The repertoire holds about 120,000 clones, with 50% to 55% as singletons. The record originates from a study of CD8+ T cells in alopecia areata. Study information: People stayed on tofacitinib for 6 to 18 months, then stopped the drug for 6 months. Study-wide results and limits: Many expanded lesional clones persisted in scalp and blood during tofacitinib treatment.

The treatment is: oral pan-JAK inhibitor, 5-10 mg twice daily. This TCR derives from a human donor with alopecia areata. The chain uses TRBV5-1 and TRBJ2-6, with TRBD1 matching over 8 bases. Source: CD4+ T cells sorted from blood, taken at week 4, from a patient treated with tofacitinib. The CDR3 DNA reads TGCGCCAGCAGATTCGCAACCGGGACAGGCGTCCCGGGGGGGGCCAACGTCCTGACTTTC. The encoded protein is CASRFATGTGVPGGANVLTF.